This T cell receptor beta chain was recorded in a study of cytotoxic CD8 clonotypes in ibrutinib-treated CLL. The study's findings and limits: Clonality went higher at ibrutinib response and then dropped back toward baseline at progression.

This table comes from immunoSEQ multiplex PCR, and its TCRdb copy is limited to in-frame clones, with some not included. The sample includes some 12,000 clones, 79% seen only once; the top ten take roughly a sixth. Worth noting for this clone: Its antigen is unknown.

The germline V gene has CDR1 SGHRS and CDR2 YFSETQ. The ends lost 0 bases at V and 0 bases at J; junction bases unmatched: 2. The CDR3 runs to 15 residues. The sequence was collected from a human donor with chronic lymphocytic leukemia. The rearrangement joins TRBV5-1 to TRBJ1-1; 7 bases map to TRBD1. The specimen comprised PBMCs, sampled at disease progression, from a patient treated with ibrutinib. DNA of the CDR3: TGCGCCAGCAGCTTGGGGGGACAGTTGAACACTGAAGCTTTCTTT. This gives the protein CASSLGGQLNTEAFF.